The present TCR beta chain was sequenced within a study of blood T cell repertoires in COVID-19. Original handling: Using reference gene primer amplification, nucleated cell counts were estimated. Measured with immunoSEQ multiplex PCR; TCRdb has only the in-frame clones, and not every one. V, J and clone size derive from that table, while D and trimming were established from the DNA sequence. The table lists approximately 69,000 clones, roughly 90% of them singletons, with roughly 4.8% in the top ten. CDR3 length: 15 residues. With V trimmed by 5 bases and J by 8 bases, 8 bases remained unmatched. CDR1 MNHEY and CDR2 SVGAGI come from the germline V gene.

The J gene is TRBJ1-6, the V gene TRBV6-5; 8 bases are a match to TRBD1. This sequence was found in a man aged 45-60 years with acute or convalescent COVID-19. What was sequenced was peripheral blood. CDR3 sequence reads: CASSTDRGRHSPLHF. The CDR3 DNA reads TGTGCCAGCAGTACCGACAGGGGCCGGCATTCACCCCTCCACTTT.